These 31 T cell receptor beta chains share one sample of origin, sequenced in a study of blood T cells in healthy people across ages. PCR was performed a second time for roughly 6 to 12 cycles using a sample-barcoded 5' primer and a J-beta primer mix. In TCRdb, the 5' RACE reads were re-called with MiXCR into one record per CDR3 protein. In the table there are about 1,400,000 distinct CDR3 sequences, approximately 60% of which are singletons. The sequenced material came from blood. These TCRs come from a man in his late teens or twenties in good health.

V gene TRBV3-1 combines with J gene TRBJ2-1, with unresolved D. The J call may be mistaken, given a closer DNA end match to TRBJ2-7. The length of the CDR3 is 14 residues. Germline lookup yields CDR1 LGHDT and CDR2 YNNKEL (reference sequence). The CDR3 DNA reads TGTGCCAGCAGCCAAGACCCCCAGATTGGAGAGCAGTACTTC. Translating it yields CASSQDPQIGEQYF.

V usage is TRBV5-1 and J usage is TRBJ2-3; TRBD2 aligns across 16 bases. The ends lost 4 bases at V and 5 bases at J; junction bases unmatched: 4. This CDR3 is built from 16 residues. CDR1 SGHRS and CDR2 YFSETQ come from the germline V gene. The chain's CDR3 is CASSAGLAGGQDTQYF. The CDR3 DNA reads as TGCGCCAGCAGCGCGGGACTAGCGGGGGGGCAAGATACGCAGTATTTT.

This clonotype was counted only a few times. This chain's CDR3 is CASSSLSTGIISNQPQHF. The CDR3, as DNA: TGTGCCAGCAGTTCCTTAAGTACTGGTATTATTAGCAATCAGCCCCAGCATTTT. The gene calls are TRBV27 and TRBJ1-5; D gene ambiguous. The germline V gene encodes CDR1 MNHEY and CDR2 SMNVEV (reference sequence). The CDR3 spans 18 residues. Trimming cost V 4 bases and J 0 bases, with 19 bases left between them.

CDR3: CASSVKGSDTQYF. CDR3 coding DNA: TGTGCCAGCAGCGTCAAAGGATCAGATACGCAGTATTTT. This chain uses TRBV7-2 with TRBJ2-3; no clear D. The CDR3 totals 13 residues. CDR1 is SGHTA, CDR2 FQGNSA, per germline. V was clipped by 5 bases and J by 4 bases, with 10 bases between them.

In the case of this clonotype: A much larger clone differs from this one at a single base, so this may be a read error. The V gene is TRBV6-5, the J gene TRBJ2-7; 9 positions match TRBD1. The CDR3 loop spans 14 amino acids. Germline CDR1 is MNHEY and CDR2 is SVGAGI. J was trimmed by 11 bases and V by 2 bases; bases with no gene match: 10. The CDR3 nucleotides read TGTGCCAGCAGTTACCCGAGTAGGACAGGGGAAAAGTACTTC. This gives the protein CASSYPSRTGEKYF.

The chain joins TRBV5-1 to TRBJ2-7, with TRBD2 matching 13 bases. The CDR3 contains 15 residues. V lost 4 bases and J lost 7; bases outside the gene matches: 8. Germline V gene sequence: CDR1 SGHRS, CDR2 YFSETQ. The CDR3 nucleotides read TGCGCCAGCAGCGGAACTAGCGGGAGGGCCAGGGAGCAGTACTTC. It specifies CASSGTSGRAREQYF.

This chain connects TRBV9 to TRBJ1-1; TRBD1 might be the D (6 bases). The V end was cut by 0 bases, the J end by 1 base, with 13 bases between. The CDR3 length is 16 residues. The germline CDR1 and CDR2 sequences are SGDLS and YYNGEE. The CDR3 nucleotides read TGTGCCAGCAGCGTAGGCTCAGGGGTTAGGAACACTGAAGCTTTCTTT. Translation gives CASSVGSGVRNTEAFF.

On this clonotype: The junction differs from germline at one of its ends, possibly a read error. The chain employs TRBV14 and TRBJ1-6; D is uncertain. The CDR3 sequence is 18 residues long. Germline V CDR1 and CDR2: SGHDN, FVKESK. Here the CDR3 reads CASSQDVRFGSYNSPPHF. The CDR3 DNA follows: TGTGCCAGCAGCCAAGACGTCAGGTTCGGCTCCTATAATTCACCCCCCCACTTT.

This clonotype was observed a handful of times. The rearrangement uses TRBV20-1 and TRBJ2-7, with 8 nucleotides matching TRBD1. The CDR3 is made up of 13 amino acids. Looked up from germline, CDR1 is DFQATT and CDR2 is SNEGSKA (reference sequence). DNA for the CDR3: TGCAGCGCGTCGGACAGGGAGAGCTACGAGCAGTACTTC. Protein product: CSASDRESYEQYF.

The sample holds a few counts of this clonotype. The chain uses TRBV29-1 and TRBJ2-1, with 7 bases that match TRBD1. The CDR3 runs 14 residues. V was clipped by 6 bases and J by 3 bases; unmatched bases: 8. The germline gives CDR1 SQVTM, CDR2 ANQGSEA. DNA of the CDR3: TGCAGCGTCTCGCTCCGGGACAGCTACAATGAGCAGTTCTTC. Translated: CSVSLRDSYNEQFF.

V and J are TRBV5-1 and TRBJ2-1; D could derive from TRBD1 or TRBD2 (5 bases each). Trimming pared 0 bases from V and 15 bases from J, leaving 13 bases between. The CDR3 has 12 amino acids. The germline CDR1 and CDR2 sequences are SGHRS and YFSETQ. The DNA of the CDR3 is TGCGCCAGCAGCTTGGGGGAACTAGGGGCGTTCTTC. Protein: CASSLGELGAFF.

The J gene is TRBJ2-7, the V gene TRBV15, with D maybe TRBD1 (5 bases). The J call is in doubt because the DNA end fits TRBJ2-5 better. Germline V gene lookup returns CDR1 LNHNV and CDR2 YYDKDF (reference sequence). The CDR3 length is 15 residues. CDR3 DNA: TGTGCCACCAGCAGAACTAAGGGGCCGTGGGAGACCCAGTACTTC. It specifies CATSRTKGPWETQYF.

The chain joins TRBV2 to TRBJ2-2; weak D call: TRBD2 (5 bases). Deletions cut 6 bases from V and 2 bases from J, with 10 bases between. The CDR3 length is 14 residues. Looked up from germline, CDR1 is SNHLY and CDR2 is FYNNEI. The CDR3 protein is CASRSSANTGELFF. The CDR3 coding sequence is TGTGCCAGCAGGAGTAGCGCTAACACCGGGGAGCTGTTTTTT.

This clonotype was seen a few times. The chain recombines TRBV5-1 with TRBJ2-2, with D maybe TRBD1 (5 bases). The CDR3 loop spans 14 amino acids. Trimming took off 2 bases at V and 7 bases at J, with 12 bases between the two ends. Germline V gene sequence: CDR1 SGHRS, CDR2 YFSETQ. In DNA form, the CDR3 reads TGCGCCAGCAGCTTTCGACAGATTAGCGGGGAGCTGTTTTTT. It codes for CASSFRQISGELFF.

The DNA for the CDR3 is TGCAGTGCTGGGACTAGCGGGGGGCCATCAATCTCCTACGAGCAGTACTTC. This gives the protein CSAGTSGGPSISYEQYF. The genes are TRBV20-1 and TRBJ2-7, with TRBD2 matching 15 bases. Germline V gene sequence: CDR1 DFQATT, CDR2 SNEGSKA (reference sequence). The ends lost 5 bases at V and 0 bases at J; junction bases unmatched: 8. The CDR3 sequence is 17 residues long.

V usage is TRBV29-1 and J usage is TRBJ2-5, with TRBD2 matching 12 bases. V shed 6 bases and J 11 bases; nucleotides not matched to a gene: 13. The CDR3 extends over 14 amino acids. CDR1 is SQVTM, CDR2 ANQGSEA, per germline. CDR3 in DNA: TGCAGCGTCGCTAGCGGGGGGGCGCTCGATGAGCAGTACTTC. It specifies CSVASGGALDEQYF.

This rearrangement joins TRBV7-9 to TRBJ2-3; 13 bases agree with TRBD2. V trimming: 11 bases; J trimming: 1 base; junction bases outside the gene matches: 0. The germline V gene has CDR1 SEHNR and CDR2 FQNEAQ (reference sequence). This CDR3 is 13 amino acids long. The CDR3 nucleotides read TGTGCCGGGACTAGCGGGGGCACAGATACGCAGTATTTT. Amino acid sequence: CAGTSGGTDTQYF.

The chain uses TRBV11-2 and TRBJ2-1; D perhaps matches TRBD2 (6 bases). Trimming shortened V by 0 bases and J by 3 bases, and 12 bases separated the two germline ends. The CDR3 consists of 16 residues. Germline CDR1 SGHAT, CDR2 FQNNGV. In DNA, the CDR3 is TGTGCCAGCAGCTTAGATTACCAGCGGGTCTACAATGAGCAGTTCTTC. Protein product: CASSLDYQRVYNEQFF. The full variable domain, with the rest looked up from reference TRBV11-2 and TRBJ2-1, is EAGVAQSPRYKIIEKRQSVAFWCNPISGHATLYWYQQILGQGPKLLIQFQNNGVVDDSQLPKDRFSAERLKGVDSTLKIQPAKLEDSAVYLCASSLDYQRVYNEQFFGPGTRLTVL.

This clonotype was found once. DNA of the CDR3: TGTGCCAGCAGCTCCTTGACAGTCCAAATGGGGAATGAGCAGTTCTTC. Encoded protein: CASSSLTVQMGNEQFF. The rearrangement uses TRBV3-1 and TRBJ2-1; the D gene is possibly TRBD1 (5 bases). Looked up from germline, CDR1 is LGHDT and CDR2 is YNNKEL (reference sequence). The CDR3 length is 16 residues. V was shortened by 5 bases and J by 7 bases, with 21 bases between the two germline ends.

The V call is TRBV28, the J call TRBJ2-7; 8 nucleotides line up with TRBD1. CDR3 length: 15 amino acids. The germline V gene has CDR1 MDHEN and CDR2 SYDVKM. V was pared by 7 bases and J by 1 base, with 9 bases of the junction left unmatched. The CDR3 DNA sequence: TGTGCCAGCACCCGCCGGGACAGGCCTTCCTACGAGCAGTACTTC. It encodes CASTRRDRPSYEQYF.

The V gene is TRBV28, the J gene TRBJ1-2, with a possible D match to TRBD1 (6 bases). The germline V gene encodes CDR1 MDHEN and CDR2 SYDVKM. V lost 7 bases, J lost 8 bases, and 17 bases lay in between. CDR3 length: 13 amino acids. The CDR3 sequence is CASTLGGIEGYTF. In nucleotides, the CDR3 is TGTGCCAGCACCCTAGGGGGTATAGAGGGCTACACCTTC.

CDR3 sequence reads: CASSQDPSSYNSPLHF. CDR3 sequence (DNA): TGTGCCAGCAGCCAAGATCCGAGCTCCTATAATTCACCCCTCCACTTT. The chain recombines TRBV3-1 with TRBJ1-6; D ambiguous. Trimming took 0 bases from V and 0 from J, leaving 6 bases between them. The CDR3 sequence is 16 residues long. Germline assignment: CDR1 LGHDT and CDR2 YNNKEL (reference sequence).

This clonotype occurred a few times. The CDR3 nucleotides read TGCAGTGCTAGAGCGCCGGGACAGGGGGTGCCTTTGGATTACGAGCAGTACTTC. It encodes CSARAPGQGVPLDYEQYF. J is TRBJ2-7 and V is TRBV20-1; 11 bases are a match to TRBD1. The J segment lost 4 bases and the V segment lost 1 base, leaving 15 bases of the junction unmatched. The CDR3 is 18 amino acids. Germline assignment: CDR1 DFQATT and CDR2 SNEGSKA (reference sequence).

The chain employs TRBV7-8 and TRBJ1-1, with D possibly TRBD1 on 5 matching bases. With 0 bases removed from V and 1 base from J, the gap between germline ends came to 9 bases. The V gene's germline CDR1 is SGHVS and CDR2 FQNEAQ. This CDR3 is built from 15 residues. The CDR3 is CASSLAKDKNTEAFF. For the CDR3, the DNA is TGTGCCAGCAGCTTAGCGAAGGACAAGAACACTGAAGCTTTCTTT.

The chain carries TRBV13 and TRBJ2-1; 8 bases are a match to TRBD1. V was clipped by 4 bases and J by 9 bases; unmatched bases: 8. The CDR3 runs to 14 residues. Germline assignment: CDR1 PRHDT and CDR2 FYEKMQ (reference sequence). The CDR3 DNA follows: TGTGCCAGCAGCTACGGACAGGGCGCGGCTGAGCAGTTCTTC. Translated, it gives CASSYGQGAAEQFF.

The rearrangement uses TRBV29-1 and TRBJ2-5; TRBD2 agrees at 10 bases. The CDR3 has 16 amino acids. The germline V gene encodes CDR1 SQVTM and CDR2 ANQGSEA. J gave up 1 base and V 4 bases, and 9 bases lay outside the gene matches. The CDR3 here is CSVGLGAGGLQETQYF. The CDR3 nucleotides read TGCAGCGTTGGACTCGGAGCGGGGGGGCTCCAAGAGACCCAGTACTTC.

The rearrangement uses TRBV29-1 and TRBJ1-2, with 7 nucleotides matching TRBD1. The CDR3 has 15 amino acids. Trimming at V came to 8 bases and at J to 1 base, leaving 13 bases not matched to a gene. The germline V gene encodes CDR1 SQVTM and CDR2 ANQGSEA. The CDR3 nucleotides read TGCAGCACCCCCCAGGGGGACGGGGATAACTATGGCTACACCTTC. This gives the protein CSTPQGDGDNYGYTF. Full variable domain (rest looked up from reference TRBV29-1 and TRBJ1-2): SAVISQKPSRDICQRGTSLTIQCQVDSQVTMMFWYRQQPGQSLTLIATANQGSEATYESGFVIDKFPISRPNLTFSTLTVSNMSPEDSSIYLCSTPQGDGDNYGYTFGSGTRLTVV.

In regard to this clonotype: The junction does not match germline at one end; this may be a read error. The chain links TRBV5-5 to TRBJ2-1; D perhaps matches TRBD1 (6 bases). The CDR3 has 15 amino acids. CDR1 and CDR2 from the germline V gene are SGHKS and YYEKEE (reference sequence). The CDR3 sequence: CASSLKVKQGDEQFF. DNA for the CDR3: TGTGCTAGCAGCTTGAAGGTCAAACAGGGCGATGAGCAGTTCTTC.

This clonotype showed up just a few times. The chain has TRBV4-1 and TRBJ1-2, with a possible D match to TRBD1 (5 bases). The CDR3 is 15 residues long. Per the germline V gene, CDR1 is MGHRA and CDR2 is YSYEKL. Between the trimmed V and J ends, which lost 1 base and 7 bases, there was a span of 16 bases. As DNA, the CDR3 is TGCGCCAGCAGCCAAGTTCAGGGCGCGGGGGTTGGCTACACCTTC. Protein sequence: CASSQVQGAGVGYTF.

The rearrangement links TRBV4-3 to TRBJ2-3, with 12 bases that match TRBD1. CDR1 and CDR2 from the germline V gene are LGHNA and YSLEER. The CDR3 is made up of 16 amino acids. The V gene end was trimmed by 4 bases and the J gene end by 5 bases; junction bases not matched to a gene: 7. CDR3 DNA: TGCGCCAGCAGCCGCTCGGGACAGGGGGCGAGAGATACGCAGTATTTT. Its protein product is CASSRSGQGARDTQYF.

This chain uses TRBV11-2 with TRBJ2-1, with 8 bases matching TRBD2. The length of the CDR3 is 15 residues. The germline V gene encodes CDR1 SGHAT and CDR2 FQNNGV. J gave up 7 bases and V 4 bases, and 9 bases lay outside the gene matches. The CDR3 reads CASSSIGTSVNEQFF. CDR3 DNA: TGTGCCAGCAGCTCAATCGGGACTAGTGTTAATGAGCAGTTCTTC.